Presented here are 27 T cell receptor beta chains from one specimen sequenced in a study of CD8 T cells in Susac syndrome. Random hexamers were used to reverse transcribe an amount of roughly 0.5 to 1 ug RNA. TCRdb re-called the immunoSEQ multiplex PCR reads with MiXCR, one entry per CDR3 protein. The sample yields 85,000 to 95,000 distinct CDR3 sequences, just under 95% seen once. Sequencing was done on a sample of CD4+ T cells from PBMCs. These receptors were taken from a human donor with Susac syndrome.

The chain is built from TRBV12-3 or TRBV12-4 and TRBJ1-5; 7 nucleotides align to TRBD1. V gave up 3 bases and J gave up 3 bases; unmatched junction bases: 2. The CDR3 is 14 residues long. The chain's CDR3 is CASSFDRDNQPQHF. The DNA for the CDR3 is TGTGCCAGCAGTTTCGACAGGGACAATCAGCCCCAGCATTTT.

The V and J genes are TRBV5-1 and TRBJ2-3, with unresolved D. Trimming removed 4 bases at V and 2 bases at J, with 8 bases between. This CDR3 spans 13 amino acids. Germline V gene sequence: CDR1 SGHRS, CDR2 YFSETQ. Here the CDR3 reads CASSIPPTDTQYF. CDR3 bases: TGCGCCAGCAGCATACCTCCCACAGATACGCAGTATTTT.

V gene TRBV11-2 combines with J gene TRBJ2-5, with unresolved D. The CDR3 loop spans 12 amino acids. V lost 0 bases to trimming and J lost 3 bases, with 2 bases between them. The germline V gene has CDR1 SGHAT and CDR2 FQNNGV. CDR3 amino acids: CASSLDKETQYF. CDR3 coding DNA: TGTGCCAGCAGCTTAGACAAAGAGACCCAGTACTTC.

V usage is TRBV2 and J usage is TRBJ1-2; 8 bases align to TRBD1. CDR3 size: 15 residues. V was pared by 2 bases and J by 8 bases, with 10 bases of the junction left unmatched. The V gene's germline CDR1 is SNHLY and CDR2 FYNNEI. Written as DNA, the CDR3 is TGTGCCAGCAGTGAATCTAGGGGACAGGCCTCAGGCTACACCTTC. Protein: CASSESRGQASGYTF.

The V gene is TRBV3-1, the J gene TRBJ1-1; D remains unclear. This CDR3 has 12 residues. V dropped 0 bases and J dropped 7 bases, with 6 bases sitting between them. The germline V gene encodes CDR1 LGHDT and CDR2 YNNKEL (reference sequence). CDR3 protein: CASSQDEGEAFF. CDR3 nucleotides: TGTGCCAGCAGCCAAGATGAGGGTGAAGCTTTCTTT.

This clonotype was picked up one time. V and J are TRBV9 and TRBJ1-6; no reliable D call. The length of the CDR3 is 16 residues. The germline V gene has CDR1 SGDLS and CDR2 YYNGEE. V dropped 0 bases and J dropped 9 bases, with 16 bases sitting between them. The CDR3 DNA follows: TGTGCCAGCAGCGTAGCTGATACCGTCTTAGGTTCACCCCTCCACTTT. As protein: CASSVADTVLGSPLHF.

The chain uses TRBV3-1 and TRBJ2-7; maybe TRBD1 (6 bases). Per germline, CDR1 LGHDT and CDR2 YNNKEL (reference sequence). V gave up 3 bases and J gave up 2 bases, with 11 bases separating them. The length of the CDR3 is 14 residues. CDR3 in DNA: TGTGCCAGCAGCCAGAAGACAGGACCCTACGAGCAGTACTTC. This translates into CASSQKTGPYEQYF.

The chain employs TRBV25-1 and TRBJ2-5; D gene ambiguous. V shed 4 bases and J shed 1 base, with 10 bases lying between them. This CDR3 comprises 14 residues. CDR1 and CDR2 (germline): MGHDK, SYGVNS. CDR3 sequence (DNA): TGTGCCAGCAGTGTCGGCGCAGGCCAAGAGACCCAGTACTTC. Translation: CASSVGAGQETQYF.

The J gene is TRBJ1-2, the V gene TRBV29-1, with 8 bases fitting TRBD1. The germline V gene encodes CDR1 SQVTM and CDR2 ANQGSEA. Trimming cost V 8 bases and J 0 bases; bases outside gene matches: 11. The CDR3 loop spans 15 amino acids. The CDR3 protein is CSTRDRSQSNYGYTF. The CDR3 bases are TGCAGCACACGGGACAGGAGTCAATCTAACTATGGCTACACCTTC.

This chain uses TRBV15 with TRBJ2-7; D call uncertain. V lost 0 bases, J lost 1 base, and 7 bases lay in between. Germline V gene lookup returns CDR1 LNHNV and CDR2 YYDKDF (reference sequence). CDR3 size: 14 residues. The CDR3 reads CATSRDLLSYEQYF. CDR3 bases: TGTGCCACCAGCAGAGATCTATTATCCTACGAGCAGTACTTC.

The gene calls are TRBV27 and TRBJ2-5; TRBD2 agrees at 10 bases. This CDR3 comprises 12 residues. V gave up 8 bases and J gave up 9 bases; unmatched junction bases: 6. CDR1 is MNHEY, CDR2 SMNVEV, per germline (reference sequence). The CDR3 spells CASGQRGGPQYF. Here the CDR3 DNA reads TGTGCCAGCGGTCAGCGGGGGGGCCCCCAGTACTTC.

J is TRBJ2-7 and V is TRBV4-3; 8 nucleotides align to TRBD1. The CDR3 has 15 residues. V shed 1 base, J shed 5 bases, and the junction held 7 bases outside the gene matches. Germline V gene lookup returns CDR1 LGHNA and CDR2 YSLEER. CDR3: CASSQVLPGGHEQYF. In DNA, the CDR3 is TGCGCCAGCAGCCAAGTACTCCCAGGGGGCCACGAGCAGTACTTC.

This chain connects TRBV6-2 or TRBV6-3 to TRBJ1-1; D is unclear. This CDR3 has 13 residues. V lost 10 bases, J lost 4 bases, and 16 bases lay in between. Per the germline V gene, CDR1 is MNHEY and CDR2 is SVGEGT. The CDR3 region is CAINRPWGTEAFF. The CDR3 nucleotides read TGTGCCATCAACCGCCCCTGGGGCACTGAAGCTTTCTTT.

This chain joins TRBV29-1 and TRBJ2-1, with a tentative D call TRBD1 (6 bases). This CDR3 is 14 amino acids long. V lost 0 bases and J 0 bases, leaving 6 bases between the germline ends. Germline V gene lookup returns CDR1 SQVTM and CDR2 ANQGSEA. The CDR3 coding sequence is TGCAGCGTTGAAGAGGGGGCCTCCTACAATGAGCAGTTCTTC. Translating gives CSVEEGASYNEQFF.

This chain's CDR3 is CATAGDQETQYF. The CDR3 nucleotides read TGTGCCACCGCTGGGGATCAAGAGACCCAGTACTTC. V usage is TRBV24-1 and J usage is TRBJ2-5, with unresolved D. This CDR3 has 12 residues. Germline V gene lookup returns CDR1 KGHDR and CDR2 SFDVKD. V gave up 9 bases and J gave up 2 bases, with 9 bases separating them.

The chain couples TRBV4-1 to TRBJ1-3; D unclear. CDR1 is MGHRA, CDR2 YSYEKL, per germline. The CDR3 extends over 18 amino acids. The ends were cut back, 1 base at V and 0 bases at J, with 16 bases in the middle. The DNA for the CDR3 is TGCGCCAGCAGCCAAGTGTCGGTGTTAGGCCTCTCTGGAAACACCATATATTTT. This codes for CASSQVSVLGLSGNTIYF.

V usage is TRBV4-1 and J usage is TRBJ2-3; either TRBD1 or TRBD2 may supply D (5 bases each). V dropped 8 bases and J dropped 4 bases, with 13 bases sitting between them. This CDR3 region has 13 residues. CDR1 and CDR2 from the germline V gene are MGHRA and YSYEKL. CDR3 region: CASRDGFADTQYF. The CDR3, as DNA: TGCGCCAGCCGGGACGGCTTTGCAGATACGCAGTATTTT.

This chain links TRBV12-3 or TRBV12-4 with TRBJ2-5, with D hard to call. The CDR3 loop spans 11 amino acids. The germline V and J ends were trimmed by 3 bases and 12 bases, with 11 bases remaining between them. The CDR3, as DNA: TGTGCCAGCAGTTTCGCAGCCACCAAGTACTTC. Amino acids: CASSFAATKYF.

This chain connects TRBV3-1 to TRBJ2-7; D call uncertain. Looked up from germline, CDR1 is LGHDT and CDR2 is YNNKEL (reference sequence). Trimming left V 0 bases short and J 2 bases short, with 11 bases between. The CDR3 has 15 residues. The CDR3 sequence is CASSQDPKATYEQYF. DNA for the CDR3: TGTGCCAGCAGCCAAGATCCCAAGGCCACCTACGAGCAGTACTTC.

This rearrangement joins TRBV30 to TRBJ2-2; the D gene is possibly TRBD2 (5 bases). Germline V CDR1 and CDR2: GTSNPN, SVGIG (reference sequence). Deletions cut 3 bases from V and 3 bases from J, with 8 bases between. This CDR3 is 13 amino acids long. The CDR3 is CAWSWRDTGELFF. The CDR3 DNA is TGTGCCTGGAGCTGGCGGGACACCGGGGAGCTGTTTTTT.

This sequence joins TRBV4-1 and TRBJ2-5; TRBD2 is a possible D gene (5 bases). Germline CDR1 reads MGHRA; CDR2 reads YSYEKL. This CDR3 has 13 amino acids. V was shortened by 4 bases and J by 2 bases, with 8 bases between the two germline ends. The CDR3 reads CASSRRLQETQYF. In nucleotides, the CDR3 is TGCGCCAGCAGCCGCCGACTACAAGAGACCCAGTACTTC.

V is TRBV2 and J is TRBJ2-3, with D tentatively TRBD1 (6 bases). This CDR3 region has 15 residues. V was pared by 9 bases and J by 1 base, with 17 bases between. CDR1 and CDR2 from the germline V gene are SNHLY and FYNNEI. The CDR3 loop reads CASKEGVLGTDTQYF. Here the CDR3 DNA reads TGTGCCAGTAAAGAGGGGGTCTTGGGCACAGATACGCAGTATTTT.

The DNA for the CDR3 is TGTGCCTGGAAGACAGATTTTAACTATGGCTACACCTTC. This translates into CAWKTDFNYGYTF. J is TRBJ1-2 and V is TRBV30; possible D gene TRBD1, 5 bases. The CDR3 runs to 13 residues. The V gene lost 4 bases and the J gene lost 1 base, with 10 bases spanning the gap. Germline values: CDR1 GTSNPN, CDR2 SVGIG (reference sequence).

V gene TRBV12-3 or TRBV12-4 combines with J gene TRBJ1-5; D possibly corresponds to TRBD1 (5 bases). This CDR3 has 14 residues. Trimming stripped 5 bases from V and 7 bases from J, with 15 bases between. The CDR3 region has the DNA TGTGCCAGCAGTATATCGGGGCGGGAACAGCCCCAGCATTTT. It codes for CASSISGREQPQHF.

The chain recombines TRBV20-1 with TRBJ2-2; TRBD2 matches 7 bases. The CDR3 covers 17 residues. Germline V gene lookup returns CDR1 DFQATT and CDR2 SNEGSKA (reference sequence). V was clipped by 4 bases and J by 6 bases; unmatched bases: 17. In DNA form, the CDR3 reads TGCAGTGCTACCCCCTATGGCGGGGGAAGCCTGTCCGGGGAGCTGTTTTTT. The encoded protein is CSATPYGGGSLSGELFF.

The J gene is TRBJ2-5, the V gene TRBV29-1, with D tentatively TRBD2 (6 bases). Trimming left V 6 bases short and J 4 bases short, with 15 bases between. The length of the CDR3 is 13 residues. CDR1 and CDR2 from the germline V gene are SQVTM and ANQGSEA. The CDR3 region has the DNA TGCAGCGTGCAAGGGGTGGGGGGAGAGACCCAGTACTTC. The encoded protein is CSVQGVGGETQYF.

The rearrangement uses TRBV20-1 and TRBJ2-1; 12 bases map to TRBD2. V trimming: 0 bases; J trimming: 8 bases; junction bases outside the gene matches: 5. From germline, CDR1 is DFQATT and CDR2 SNEGSKA (reference sequence). This CDR3 is built from 15 residues. CDR3 coding DNA: TGCAGTGCTAGAGAGCCTAGCGGGGGGGCCTATGAGCAGTTCTTC. Its translation is CSAREPSGGAYEQFF.